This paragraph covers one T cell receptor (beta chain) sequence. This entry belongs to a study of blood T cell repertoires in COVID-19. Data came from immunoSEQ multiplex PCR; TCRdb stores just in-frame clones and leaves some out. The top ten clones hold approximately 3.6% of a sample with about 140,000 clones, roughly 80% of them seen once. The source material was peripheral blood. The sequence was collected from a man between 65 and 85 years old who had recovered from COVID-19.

The CDR3 reads CSVQGLAGSTDTQYF. The CDR3 bases are TGCAGCGTCCAAGGACTAGCGGGGAGCACAGATACGCAGTATTTT. V and J are TRBV29-1 and TRBJ2-3, with TRBD2 matching 12 bases. J was trimmed by 0 bases and V by 6 bases; bases with no gene match: 4. The CDR3 sequence is 15 residues long. The germline V gene encodes CDR1 SQVTM and CDR2 ANQGSEA.